Listed here are 21 T cell receptor beta chains from one sample, sequenced in a study of T cell responses to AZD1222 COVID-19 vaccine. Profiling relied on immunoSEQ multiplex PCR, and the TCRdb table lists in-frame clones only, not all of them. Here the sample spans 60,000 to 65,000 clones, 84% being singletons. Here the sequenced sample was peripheral blood, taken on day 0 of AZD1222 vaccination. These receptors all come from an adult in good health.

The rearrangement joins TRBV30 to TRBJ1-6; D unresolved. V was clipped by 4 bases and J by 8 bases, with 15 bases between them. The V gene's germline CDR1 is GTSNPN and CDR2 SVGIG (reference sequence). The CDR3 spans 14 residues. The CDR3 coding sequence is TGTGCCTGGATTCGTAGAGGGCTGGATTCACCCCTCCACTTT. Protein sequence: CAWIRRGLDSPLHF.

The rearrangement links TRBV5-1 to TRBJ2-7; 7 bases align to TRBD1. CDR3 length equals 14 residues. The ends lost 0 bases at V and 5 bases at J; junction bases unmatched: 5. CDR1 is SGHRS, CDR2 YFSETQ, per germline. The DNA of the CDR3 is TGCGCCAGCAGCTTGGCTAGACAGGGCGACGAGCAGTACTTC. Translating gives CASSLARQGDEQYF.

This sequence joins TRBV4-2 and TRBJ2-7; possibly TRBD1 for D (5 bases). Trimming took off 0 bases at V and 12 bases at J, with 15 bases between the two ends. The length of the CDR3 is 13 residues. Germline CDR1 reads LGHNA; CDR2 reads YNFKEQ. The CDR3 DNA is TGTGCCAGCAGCCAAGAAGGGGCTAGATTTCTGTACTTC. Its protein product is CASSQEGARFLYF.

The rearrangement links TRBV3-1 (or the pseudogene TRBV3-2) to TRBJ1-1; no reliable D call. Trimming left V 1 base short and J 0 bases short, with 9 bases between. The CDR3 loop spans 15 amino acids. Germline V gene data show CDR1 as LGHDT and CDR2 as YNNKEL (reference sequence). CDR3 loop: CASSQAAGMNTEAFF. The CDR3 nucleotides read TGTGCCAGCAGCCAAGCGGCGGGGATGAACACTGAAGCTTTCTTT.

The chain employs TRBV12-5 and TRBJ1-5; D gene ambiguous. The V and J ends lost 5 bases and 0 bases respectively, with 14 bases between them. The length of the CDR3 is 16 residues. CDR1 is LGHNT, CDR2 FRNRAP, per germline. Here the CDR3 DNA reads TGTGCTAGTGGTCCACCGAACGCATATAGCAATCAGCCCCAGCATTTT. Its protein is CASGPPNAYSNQPQHF.

CDR3 in amino acids: CASSQDRGMNTEAFF. CDR3 in DNA: TGCGCCAGCAGCCAAGACAGGGGGATGAACACTGAAGCTTTCTTT. The chain joins TRBV5-1 to TRBJ1-1, with 9 bases matching TRBD1. The CDR3 is 15 residues long. Unmatched junction bases numbered 4, after V lost 4 bases and J lost 0 bases. CDR1 is SGHRS and CDR2 is YFSETQ in the germline V gene.

This clone was observed a single time. V usage is TRBV19 and J usage is TRBJ1-5, with a possible D match to TRBD1 (6 bases). Germline assignment: CDR1 LNHDA and CDR2 SQIVND (reference sequence). V was shortened by 3 bases and J by 0 bases, with 21 bases between the two germline ends. The CDR3 length is 19 residues. The CDR3 sequence is CASSIRAGQGKFSNQPQHF. The CDR3 DNA reads as TGTGCCAGTAGTATTCGAGCAGGTCAGGGGAAATTTAGCAATCAGCCCCAGCATTTT.

This rearrangement joins TRBV19 to TRBJ2-1; TRBD1 matches at 12 bases. The V gene end was trimmed by 8 bases and the J gene end by 10 bases; junction bases not matched to a gene: 6. Per the germline V gene, CDR1 is LNHDA and CDR2 is SQIVND (reference sequence). CDR3 length equals 13 residues. Written as DNA, the CDR3 is TGTGCCAGTGTGGGACAGGGGGCTGGAGAGCAGTTCTTC. The encoded protein is CASVGQGAGEQFF. The full variable domain, with the rest looked up from reference TRBV19 and TRBJ2-1, is DGGITQSPKYLFRKEGQNVTLSCEQNLNHDAMYWYRQDPGQGLRLIYYSQIVNDFQKGDIAEGYSVSREKKESFPLTVTSAQKNPTAFYLCASVGQGAGEQFFGPGTRLTVL.

The V gene is TRBV2, the J gene TRBJ2-7; tentative D call: TRBD2 (7 bases). In germline, CDR1 is SNHLY, CDR2 FYNNEI. The CDR3 consists of 12 residues. Trimming removed 4 bases at V and 6 bases at J, with 10 bases between. DNA for the CDR3: TGTGCCAGCAGTGGGGAGGGGGGCGAGCAGTACTTC. As protein: CASSGEGGEQYF.

The chain combines TRBV2 with TRBJ1-6; TRBD1 aligns across 8 bases. Trimming removed 10 bases from V and 1 base from J; junction bases left unmatched: 6. Germline CDR1 SNHLY, CDR2 FYNNEI. The CDR3 extends over 15 amino acids. This CDR3 is CATQTGVSYNSPLHF. CDR3 in DNA: TGTGCCACCCAGACAGGGGTGTCCTATAATTCACCCCTCCACTTT.

The rearrangement uses TRBV25-1 and TRBJ2-1; D possibly matches TRBD1 or TRBD2 (6 bases each). The ends were cut back, 2 bases at V and 8 bases at J, with 19 bases in the middle. The length of the CDR3 is 16 residues. Germline CDR1 and CDR2: MGHDK and SYGVNS. The CDR3 loop is CASSESGGPTGDEQFF. The CDR3, as DNA: TGTGCCAGCAGTGAAAGTGGGGGGCCCACGGGCGATGAGCAGTTCTTC.

The chain combines TRBV19 with TRBJ1-1; TRBD1 is a possible D gene (5 bases). Trimming shortened V by 6 bases and J by 2 bases, and 16 bases separated the two germline ends. Germline V gene lookup returns CDR1 LNHDA and CDR2 SQIVND (reference sequence). The CDR3 is 15 amino acids. CDR3 amino acids: CASRPLGEPNTEAFF. CDR3 DNA: TGTGCCAGTAGGCCACTAGGGGAACCTAACACTGAAGCTTTCTTT.

The chain links TRBV29-1 to TRBJ1-1; D perhaps matches TRBD1 (6 bases). This CDR3 has 15 residues. Germline CDR1 SQVTM, CDR2 ANQGSEA. V was trimmed by 1 base and J by 1 base, leaving 13 bases between them. In nucleotides, the CDR3 is TGCAGCGTTGAAGGTCGGGCAGGGGCGAACACTGAAGCTTTCTTT. Amino acids: CSVEGRAGANTEAFF. The full variable domain, rest sourced from reference TRBV29-1 and TRBJ1-1, is SAVISQKPSRDICQRGTSLTIQCQVDSQVTMMFWYRQQPGQSLTLIATANQGSEATYESGFVIDKFPISRPNLTFSTLTVSNMSPEDSSIYLCSVEGRAGANTEAFFGQGTRLTVV.

This clone has just one count. The gene calls are TRBV10-1 and TRBJ2-7; D perhaps matches TRBD2 (6 bases). The V gene's germline CDR1 is WNHNN and CDR2 SYGVQD (reference sequence). V was cut by 2 bases and J by 5 bases, with 13 bases left in between. The CDR3 length is 14 residues. Written as DNA, the CDR3 is TGCGCCAGCAGTGAGCCGACTAGTCCCGACGAGCAGTACTTC. This codes for CASSEPTSPDEQYF.

The chain has TRBV5-8 and TRBJ1-5; unclear D gene. V was pared by 0 bases and J by 2 bases, with 9 bases between. The CDR3 loop spans 15 amino acids. Germline V gene sequence: CDR1 SGHTS, CDR2 YDEGEE. The CDR3 DNA sequence: TGTGCCAGCAGCTTGGGCGGGGTGCGCAATCAGCCCCAGCATTTT. Residues: CASSLGGVRNQPQHF.

J is TRBJ1-1 and V is TRBV19; D gene unclear. Between the trimmed V and J ends, which lost 4 bases and 3 bases, there was a span of 9 bases. The CDR3 loop spans 13 amino acids. CDR1 is LNHDA, CDR2 SQIVND, per germline (reference sequence). For the CDR3, the DNA is TGTGCCAGTAGTACCGTTTTGGACACTGAAGCTTTCTTT. It yields the protein CASSTVLDTEAFF.

The chain combines TRBV6-6 with TRBJ1-4; 9 positions match TRBD1. Looked up from germline, CDR1 is MNHNY and CDR2 is SVGAGI (reference sequence). V gave up 4 bases and J gave up 10 bases; unmatched junction bases: 7. CDR3 length: 14 residues. CDR3 protein: CASSLGQGMVKLFF. The CDR3 DNA reads as TGTGCCAGCAGTTTGGGACAGGGAATGGTAAAACTGTTTTTT.

The chain combines TRBV7-9 with TRBJ1-6; 7 nucleotides align to TRBD1. Germline V gene sequence: CDR1 SEHNR, CDR2 FQNEAQ (reference sequence). V was pared by 5 bases and J by 8 bases, with 12 bases of the junction left unmatched. The CDR3 consists of 16 residues. CDR3 loop: CASSPYQGVVHSPLHF. CDR3 DNA: TGTGCCAGCAGCCCCTATCAGGGGGTTGTGCATTCACCCCTCCACTTT.

The chain uses TRBV2 and TRBJ2-5; D is uncertain. The length of the CDR3 is 14 residues. Trimming took 2 bases from V and 2 from J, leaving 9 bases between them. The germline gives CDR1 SNHLY, CDR2 FYNNEI. In DNA, the CDR3 is TGTGCCAGCAGTGAAAACGGCTATCAAGAGACCCAGTACTTC. This translates into CASSENGYQETQYF.

The J gene is TRBJ1-5, the V gene TRBV19; no definite D call. Looked up from germline, CDR1 is LNHDA and CDR2 is SQIVND (reference sequence). V lost 3 bases, J lost 5 bases, and 8 bases lay in between. The CDR3 is made up of 13 amino acids. CDR3: CASSMRIYQPQHF. Here the CDR3 DNA reads TGTGCCAGTAGTATGAGGATATATCAGCCCCAGCATTTT.

V is TRBV6-5 and J is TRBJ2-5; perhaps TRBD2 as D (6 bases). CDR1 is MNHEY, CDR2 SVGAGI, per germline. This CDR3 spans 15 amino acids. V lost 0 bases, J lost 3 bases, and 11 bases lay in between. The CDR3 is CASSYSRPGEETQYF. The CDR3 region has the DNA TGTGCCAGCAGTTACTCCCGCCCGGGGGAAGAGACCCAGTACTTC.